The 2 T cell receptor beta chains given below trace back to one sample, sequenced in a study of T cells in women clearing cervical HPV infection. The method was immunoSEQ multiplex PCR; TCRdb's version includes in-frame clones alone and lacks a portion of them. The sample table sets out tens of thousands of clones. Sequencing used blood buffy coat. The origin of the receptors is a woman between 18 and 69 years old with a cervical HPV16 infection that either progressed to CIN3+ or cleared (not recorded which).

The covered CDR3 bases are TGTGCCACGCGACAGGGGTCTGCTAACTATGGC. Protein sequence: CATRQGSANYG. The full CDR3 protein is CATRQGSANYGYTF. The chain recombines TRBV10-3 with TRBJ1-2; 8 bases fit TRBD1. The read finishes 3 residues shy of the CDR3 end, and the germline J gene is used to complete it. CDR1 ENHRY and CDR2 SYGVKD come from the germline V gene. The CDR3 consists of 14 residues. The J segment lost 0 bases and the V segment lost 10 bases, leaving 7 bases of the junction unmatched.

About this clone itself: A junction boundary mismatches the germline segment, possibly from a read error. The read ends 3 residues shy of where the CDR3 ends; the end is completed using the germline J gene. The chain has TRBV4-2 and TRBJ1-2; D remains unclear. This CDR3 has 14 amino acids. From germline, CDR1 is LGHNA and CDR2 YNFKEQ. The CDR3 spells CASSLAYGYGSYTF. CDR3 DNA (partial): TGCGCCAGCAGCCTCGCTTACGGGTACGGAAGC.